These 27 T cell receptor beta chains originate from one sample sequenced in a study of cytomegalovirus exposure and HLA in healthy donors. PCR primers comprised 60 Vbeta and 13 Jbeta primers. Measured with immunoSEQ multiplex PCR; TCRdb has only the in-frame clones, and not every one. The table shows roughly 160,000 clones, with 80% occurring only once. The sequencing sample was made of PBMCs. These receptors came from a male donor in good health and CMV-seronegative.

The chain uses TRBV7-9 and TRBJ1-2, with 8 nucleotides matching TRBD1. V lost 2 bases to trimming and J lost 4 bases; unmatched junction nucleotides: 3. CDR3 length: 14 amino acids. Germline CDR1 is SEHNR and CDR2 is FQNEAQ (reference sequence). As DNA, the CDR3 is TGTGCCAGCAGCTTAAGCGGACAGGGCTATGGCTACACCTTC. Translating gives CASSLSGQGYGYTF.

This clone was seen a handful of times. The chain uses TRBV4-1 and TRBJ1-3, with D possibly TRBD1 on 6 matching bases. The V and J ends lost 1 base and 4 bases respectively, with 14 bases between them. Germline CDR1 and CDR2: MGHRA and YSYEKL. This CDR3 region has 16 residues. The CDR3 DNA reads TGCGCCAGCAGCCAAGGCCGGGGGGCAGAAGGAAACACCATATATTTT. Translated, it gives CASSQGRGAEGNTIYF.

V is TRBV25-1 and J is TRBJ2-1, with 7 bases lining up with TRBD2. Germline values: CDR1 MGHDK, CDR2 SYGVNS. CDR3 size: 15 residues. V gave up 4 bases and J gave up 5 bases; unmatched junction bases: 8. The CDR3 sequence is CASSAPWGGDNEQFF. CDR3 nucleotides: TGTGCCAGCAGTGCGCCATGGGGGGGGGACAATGAGCAGTTCTTC.

A word on this clone: Within the sample, other DNA sequences also encode this same CDR3. The chain recombines TRBV4-3 with TRBJ2-7, with a tentative D call TRBD2 (5 bases). Germline CDR1 and CDR2: LGHNA and YSLEER. The V end was cut by 0 bases, the J end by 4 bases, with 7 bases between. This CDR3 has 13 amino acids. The CDR3, as DNA: TGCGCCAGCAGCCAAGATCGGGGTTACGAGCAGTACTTC. It is translated as CASSQDRGYEQYF.

The rearrangement links TRBV18 to TRBJ2-7; D unresolved. V lost 6 bases to trimming and J lost 0 bases, with 9 bases between them. CDR3 length equals 13 residues. Germline loops: CDR1 KGHSH, CDR2 LQKENI. The DNA of the CDR3 is TGTGCCAGCTCGTTCCTGGCCTCCTACGAGCAGTACTTC. This gives the protein CASSFLASYEQYF.

The chain links TRBV15 to TRBJ1-3; D is ambiguous. The CDR3 contains 16 residues. CDR1 and CDR2 (germline): LNHNV, YYDKDF (reference sequence). Trimming cost V 0 bases and J 2 bases, with 11 bases left between them. CDR3 protein: CATSRDLSGTGNTIYF. CDR3 nucleotide sequence: TGTGCCACCAGCAGAGATTTGTCGGGTACTGGAAACACCATATATTTT.

The rearrangement joins TRBV6-1 to TRBJ1-1; D is unresolved. Looked up from germline, CDR1 is MNHNS and CDR2 is SASEGT. V lost 3 bases and J 2 bases, leaving 13 bases between the germline ends. The CDR3 has 15 amino acids. In DNA form, the CDR3 reads TGTGCCAGCAGTGAGGTTTTTCTTAGAAACACTGAAGCTTTCTTT. This gives the protein CASSEVFLRNTEAFF.

V and J are TRBV7-2 and TRBJ1-6, with D perhaps TRBD1 (6 bases). V lost 1 base and J 8 bases, leaving 12 bases between the germline ends. The CDR3 extends over 15 amino acids. Germline loops: CDR1 SGHTA, CDR2 FQGNSA. The CDR3: CASSLDGTYDSPLHF. CDR3 sequence (DNA): TGTGCCAGCAGCTTAGACGGGACATACGATTCACCCCTCCACTTT.

The chain uses TRBV19 and TRBJ2-5, with D perhaps matching TRBD2 (6 bases). CDR1 is LNHDA and CDR2 is SQIVND in the germline V gene (reference sequence). This CDR3 comprises 14 residues. Deletions cut 6 bases from V and 1 base from J, with 12 bases between. The CDR3 coding sequence is TGTGCCAGTAGCTACGGCGGGATCCAAGAGACCCAGTACTTC. This codes for CASSYGGIQETQYF.

The chain recombines TRBV10-1 with TRBJ2-3; D uncertain. This CDR3 has 17 amino acids. Germline-derived CDR1 and CDR2 are WNHNN and SYGVQD (reference sequence). The V end was cut by 4 bases, the J end by 2 bases, with 19 bases between. CDR3 DNA sequence: TGCGCCAGCAGTGTTCGGAACTACTACTTATACACAGATACGCAGTATTTT. The encoded protein is CASSVRNYYLYTDTQYF.

The chain links TRBV5-4 to TRBJ1-2; TRBD1 matches 9 bases. Germline values: CDR1 SGHNT, CDR2 YYREEE (reference sequence). This CDR3 is 15 amino acids long. Unmatched junction bases numbered 11, after V lost 4 bases and J lost 7 bases. CDR3 DNA sequence: TGTGCCAGCAGCCAGAACCGCCACAGGGGGCCTGGCTACACCTTC. Translating it yields CASSQNRHRGPGYTF.

The chain is built from TRBV6-5 and TRBJ1-6; 8 bases match TRBD1. The V gene end was trimmed by 0 bases and the J gene end by 7 bases; junction bases not matched to a gene: 5. The germline V gene has CDR1 MNHEY and CDR2 SVGAGI. The length of the CDR3 is 16 residues. The CDR3 nucleotides are TGTGCCAGCAGTTACTCAAGGACAGGGCCCAATTCACCCCTCCACTTT. As protein: CASSYSRTGPNSPLHF.

DNA of the CDR3: TGTGCCATCAGTGTCCGCGATACCGATCAGCCCCAGCATTTT. Translating gives CAISVRDTDQPQHF. This chain connects TRBV10-3 to TRBJ1-5; D unclear. The CDR3 runs 14 residues. Trimming pared 4 bases from V and 5 bases from J, leaving 12 bases between. The germline V gene encodes CDR1 ENHRY and CDR2 SYGVKD.

This chain joins TRBV4-3 and TRBJ1-1; D uncertain. CDR1 LGHNA and CDR2 YSLEER come from the germline V gene. The CDR3 sequence is 16 residues long. Trimming left V 0 bases short and J 5 bases short, with 16 bases between. The CDR3, as DNA: TGCGCCAGCAGCCAAGATGAACGGGGAAGGGTAACTGAAGCTTTCTTT. Amino acid sequence: CASSQDERGRVTEAFF.

This chain connects TRBV10-1 to TRBJ2-2; D is possibly TRBD1 (6 bases). Germline V gives CDR1 WNHNN, CDR2 SYGVQD (reference sequence). CDR3 size: 16 residues. Trimming cost V 5 bases and J 1 base, with 14 bases left between them. CDR3 loop: CASSISGHLNTGELFF. The CDR3 DNA is TGCGCCAGCAGTATCTCGGGACACCTGAACACCGGGGAGCTGTTTTTT.

CDR3: CASSRELAGETQYF. CDR3 bases: TGTGCCAGCAGCCGGGAGCTAGCGGGAGAGACCCAGTACTTC. The J gene is TRBJ2-5, the V gene TRBV7-2, with TRBD2 matching over 8 bases. Trimming cost V 5 bases and J 4 bases; bases outside gene matches: 6. Germline loops: CDR1 SGHTA, CDR2 FQGNSA. The CDR3 is made up of 14 amino acids.

In nucleotides, the CDR3 is TGTGCCAGCAGTGAAGATCGGGGAGGTGAAGCTTTCTTT. The encoded protein is CASSEDRGGEAFF. This rearrangement joins TRBV2 to TRBJ1-1; D is uncertain. CDR1 and CDR2 from the germline V gene are SNHLY and FYNNEI. The length of the CDR3 is 13 residues. Trimming cost V 1 base and J 7 bases, with 10 bases left between them.

V usage is TRBV19 and J usage is TRBJ2-5; D is perhaps TRBD2 (7 bases). There are 18 residues in the CDR3. Trimming removed 3 bases at V and 2 bases at J, with 22 bases between. The V gene's germline CDR1 is LNHDA and CDR2 SQIVND (reference sequence). The CDR3: CASSIWGRGGTEQETQYF. The CDR3 region has the DNA TGTGCCAGTAGTATTTGGGGGAGGGGGGGGACGGAGCAAGAGACCCAGTACTTC.

The chain joins TRBV5-1 to TRBJ1-2; D is unresolved. Germline V gene sequence: CDR1 SGHRS, CDR2 YFSETQ. Between the trimmed V and J ends, which lost 4 bases and 0 bases, there was a span of 13 bases. There are 15 residues in the CDR3. CDR3 protein: CASSPPSGSNYGYTF. The CDR3 nucleotides are TGCGCCAGCAGCCCCCCCTCGGGGTCTAACTATGGCTACACCTTC. Variable domain in full (rest from reference TRBV5-1 and TRBJ1-2): KAGVTQTPRYLIKTRGQQVTLSCSPISGHRSVSWYQQTPGQGLQFLFEYFSETQRNKGNFPGRFSGRQFSNSRSEMNVSTLELGDSALYLCASSPPSGSNYGYTFGSGTRLTVV.

This chain joins TRBV19 and TRBJ1-2; 7 bases line up with TRBD1. The length of the CDR3 is 15 residues. With V trimmed by 0 bases and J by 13 bases, 14 bases remained unmatched. The germline V gene has CDR1 LNHDA and CDR2 SQIVND (reference sequence). The CDR3 sequence is CASSIDPDRPRCCTF. The CDR3 DNA sequence: TGTGCCAGTAGTATAGATCCGGACAGGCCCAGATGCTGCACCTTC.

The chain joins TRBV27 to TRBJ1-6; 8 bases are shared with TRBD1. The CDR3 totals 18 residues. V lost 2 bases to trimming and J lost 10 bases; unmatched junction nucleotides: 16. Germline CDR1 is MNHEY and CDR2 is SMNVEV (reference sequence). CDR3 bases: TGTGCCAGCAGTTTAGCATGGAGGGCAGGGGGCTTGAGATCACCCCTCCACTTT. Residues: CASSLAWRAGGLRSPLHF.

The chain employs TRBV15 and TRBJ1-4; no reliable D call. V was shortened by 4 bases and J by 0 bases, with 15 bases between the two germline ends. The V gene's germline CDR1 is LNHNV and CDR2 YYDKDF (reference sequence). This CDR3 region has 17 residues. The CDR3 loop reads CATSIQQTGTTNEKLFF. The CDR3 DNA reads TGTGCCACCAGCATACAACAGACCGGAACAACTAATGAAAAACTGTTTTTT.

This chain links TRBV5-6 with TRBJ1-1; 8 nucleotides agree with TRBD1. The CDR3 length is 12 residues. Germline values: CDR1 SGHDT, CDR2 YYEEEE. After removal of 4 bases from V and 8 bases from J, the junction contained 4 bases not matched to a gene. The CDR3 coding sequence is TGTGCCAGCAGCGGCACAGGGGGGGAAGCTTTCTTT. Its protein product is CASSGTGGEAFF.

A word on this clone: This specimen includes other DNA sequences encoding the same CDR3. The gene calls are TRBV5-1 and TRBJ1-5; 7 bases map to TRBD1. The CDR3 totals 15 residues. Germline V CDR1 and CDR2: SGHRS, YFSETQ. V gave up 2 bases and J gave up 0 bases; unmatched junction bases: 2. The CDR3 spells CASSLTGDSNQPQHF. The CDR3 DNA reads as TGCGCCAGCAGCTTAACAGGGGATAGCAATCAGCCCCAGCATTTT.

V usage is TRBV7-9 and J usage is TRBJ1-4; 9 positions agree with TRBD1. There are 16 residues in the CDR3. V shed 5 bases, J shed 3 bases, and the junction held 7 bases outside the gene matches. In germline, CDR1 is SEHNR, CDR2 FQNEAQ (reference sequence). The CDR3 DNA is TGTGCCAGCAGCGTCGGACAGGGGAGTTCTAATGAAAAACTGTTTTTT. This gives the protein CASSVGQGSSNEKLFF.

This rearrangement joins TRBV6-5 to TRBJ1-6; no clear D gene. There are 13 residues in the CDR3. V lost 4 bases and J lost 10, with 11 bases in between. Germline-derived CDR1 and CDR2 are MNHEY and SVGAGI. The CDR3: CASSSGARSPLHF. In DNA form, the CDR3 reads TGTGCCAGCAGTTCCGGAGCCCGCTCACCCCTCCACTTT.

The chain links TRBV11-2 to TRBJ2-7, with D tentatively TRBD1 (6 bases). The length of the CDR3 is 15 residues. Deletions cut 2 bases from V and 2 bases from J, with 13 bases between. Per the germline V gene, CDR1 is SGHAT and CDR2 is FQNNGV. CDR3 nucleotides: TGTGCCAGCAGCTTACATGGGGGCGTCCCCTACGAGCAGTACTTC. Translated: CASSLHGGVPYEQYF.